Shown below are 26 T cell receptor beta chains from a single sample sequenced in a study of T cells in Graves' hyperthyroidism and ophthalmopathy. RNA transcripts were the template for amplifying TCR beta CDR3 regions. First-round RT-PCR targeting the TCR CDR3 was performed with the HTBI primer set. TCRdb re-analysed the multiplex PCR reads in MiXCR, keeping a single row per CDR3 protein. The data hold 300,000 to 450,000 distinct CDR3 sequences, with approximately 17% observed a single time. Sequenced material: blood. Every receptor here comes from a man younger than 35 with Graves' ophthalmopathy.

This chain joins TRBV19 and TRBJ1-5; no clear D gene. This CDR3 is 14 amino acids long. From germline, CDR1 is LNHDA and CDR2 SQIVND (reference sequence). The ends were cut back, 5 bases at V and 3 bases at J, with 11 bases in the middle. The CDR3 protein is CASSPAGNNQPQHF. The DNA of the CDR3 is TGTGCCAGTAGTCCGGCAGGAAACAATCAGCCCCAGCATTTT.

Concerning this clonotype itself: This sequence may be a read error, since a much larger clone differs from it by one base. V and J are TRBV27 and TRBJ2-1, with 7 bases identical to TRBD2. With the DNA end fitting TRBJ2-7 better, the J assignment may be wrong. Germline loops: CDR1 MNHEY, CDR2 SMNVEV (reference sequence). This CDR3 is 15 amino acids long. The CDR3 here is CASSLQRGPYNEQYF. The DNA for the CDR3 is TGTGCCAGCAGTTTGCAGCGGGGCCCCTACAATGAGCAGTACTTC.

The chain uses TRBV2 and TRBJ2-1; TRBD2 is a possible D gene (6 bases). There are 14 residues in the CDR3. The germline V gene encodes CDR1 SNHLY and CDR2 FYNNEI. V shed 3 bases and J shed 7 bases, with 13 bases lying between them. The CDR3 bases are TGTGCCAGCAGTGAGGGCGGGGTGGAAAATGAGCAGTTCTTC. Amino acid sequence: CASSEGGVENEQFF.

This rearrangement joins TRBV13 to TRBJ2-5; D not certain. Trimming removed 3 bases from V and 5 bases from J, with 7 bases in between. CDR3 size: 12 residues. Germline values: CDR1 PRHDT, CDR2 FYEKMQ (reference sequence). CDR3 loop: CASSFGRETQYF. The CDR3 DNA reads as TGTGCCAGCAGCTTTGGTAGGGAGACCCAGTACTTC.

This clonotype was counted ten times or more. The chain is built from TRBV11-3 and TRBJ1-1; D gene uncertain. Looked up from germline, CDR1 is SGHNT and CDR2 is YENEEA. This CDR3 has 15 amino acids. Trimming took 2 bases from V and 2 from J, leaving 12 bases between them. CDR3: CASSLKEHQNTEAFF. The CDR3 DNA follows: TGTGCCAGCAGCTTAAAGGAGCATCAAAACACTGAAGCTTTCTTT. The full variable domain, its missing parts supplied by reference TRBV11-3 and TRBJ1-1, is EAGVVQSPRYKIIEKKQPVAFWCNPISGHNTLYWYLQNLGQGPELLIRYENEEAVDDSQLPKDRFSAERLKGVDSTLKIQPAELGDSAVYLCASSLKEHQNTEAFFGQGTRLTVV.

This clonotype has a handful of counts. A read error is possible here, since a much larger clone lies one base away. This sequence joins TRBV2 and TRBJ1-3, with TRBD1 identical over 9 bases. V trimming: 7 bases; J trimming: 2 bases; junction bases outside the gene matches: 3. Looked up from germline, CDR1 is SNHLY and CDR2 is FYNNEI. There are 14 residues in the CDR3. The CDR3 sequence is CASTGTGTGNTIYF. The CDR3 region has the DNA TGTGCCAGCACCGGGACAGGGACTGGAAACACCATATATTTT. Full variable domain (outside the CDR3, taken from reference TRBV2 and TRBJ1-3): EPEVTQTPSHQVTQMGQEVILRCVPISNHLYFYWYRQILGQKVEFLVSFYNNEISEKSEIFDDQFSVERPDGSNFTLKIRSTKLEDSAMYFCASTGTGTGNTIYFGEGSWLTVV.

Notes on this clonotype: This sequence may be a read error, since a much larger clone differs from it by one base. The rearrangement joins TRBV6-2 or TRBV6-3 to TRBJ2-7, with no clear D. This CDR3 comprises 17 residues. The V end lost 6 bases, the J end lost 2 bases, and 23 bases lay between the germline ends. Germline V lookup: CDR1 MNHEY, CDR2 SVGEGT. The CDR3, as DNA: TGTGCCAGCAGCCCACCCCCCCAGGCTGGCAGCCCCTACGAGCAGTACTTC. Protein: CASSPPPQAGSPYEQYF.

Points on this clonotype: Since a much larger clone is just one base distant, this may be a read error. Likely a read error: the CDR3 ends without its conserved phenylalanine or tryptophan. CDR3 sequence (DNA): TGTGCCACCAGCAGAGAAGTCGGAGGGGGCGTCCGGTACGGCTACACCCTC. The encoded protein is CATSREVGGGVRYGYTL. The genes are TRBV15 and TRBJ1-2, with 7 nucleotides matching TRBD1. CDR1 and CDR2 from the germline V gene are LNHNV and YYDKDF (reference sequence). V shed 0 bases, J shed 8 bases, and the junction held 15 bases outside the gene matches. CDR3 length: 17 residues.

The chain joins TRBV12-3 or TRBV12-4 to TRBJ2-5; D gene uncertain. The CDR3 contains 11 residues. Trimming cost V 7 bases and J 4 bases, with 7 bases left between them. The CDR3 here is CASTYGETQYF. DNA for the CDR3: TGTGCCAGCACCTATGGAGAGACCCAGTACTTC.

The V and J genes are TRBV19 and TRBJ2-3, with a tentative D call TRBD2 (6 bases). V was pared by 3 bases and J by 2 bases, with 15 bases between. Germline CDR1 and CDR2: LNHDA and SQIVND (reference sequence). The CDR3 has 16 residues. CDR3 region: CASSINRDWNTDTQYF. Written as DNA, the CDR3 is TGTGCCAGTAGTATCAACCGGGACTGGAACACAGATACGCAGTATTTT.

The CDR3 DNA follows: TGTGCCAGCAGTACAAGACGGGGAACTAGCACAGATACGCAGTATTTT. It encodes CASSTRRGTSTDTQYF. J is TRBJ2-3 and V is TRBV27; maybe TRBD2 (5 bases). Trimming took 5 bases from V and 0 from J, leaving 15 bases between them. The CDR3 sequence is 16 residues long. Germline V gene sequence: CDR1 MNHEY, CDR2 SMNVEV (reference sequence).

This clonotype appeared many times. The rearrangement uses TRBV5-1 and TRBJ2-1, with no clear D. This CDR3 region has 15 residues. V lost 4 bases and J 0 bases, leaving 11 bases between the germline ends. Germline CDR1 SGHRS, CDR2 YFSETQ. This CDR3 is CASSTRYSSYNEQFF. Written as DNA, the CDR3 is TGCGCCAGCAGCACACGATATAGCTCCTACAATGAGCAGTTCTTC.

At least ten counts were recorded for this clonotype. The V gene is TRBV9, the J gene TRBJ2-7; 9 bases are shared with TRBD1. The CDR3 sequence is 15 residues long. Germline CDR1 reads SGDLS; CDR2 reads YYNGEE. Unmatched junction bases numbered 7, after V lost 2 bases and J lost 4 bases. CDR3 bases: TGTGCCAGCAGCGTGACCGGGACAGGGTGGTACGAGCAGTACTTC. The encoded protein is CASSVTGTGWYEQYF.

V and J are TRBV6-1 and TRBJ2-5, with unresolved D. Germline V CDR1 and CDR2: MNHNS, SASEGT. The CDR3 has 14 residues. V was trimmed by 6 bases and J by 5 bases, leaving 16 bases between them. The CDR3 DNA reads as TGTGCCAGCAGCCAGGACCTGTCTTGGGAGACCCAGTACTTC. It yields the protein CASSQDLSWETQYF.

The chain joins TRBV5-1 to TRBJ2-5; 10 bases agree with TRBD2. The CDR3 loop spans 16 amino acids. Germline-derived CDR1 and CDR2 are SGHRS and YFSETQ. V shed 4 bases, J shed 3 bases, and the junction held 9 bases outside the gene matches. This CDR3 is CASSTGPSGGEETQYF. The CDR3, as DNA: TGCGCCAGCAGCACTGGACCTAGCGGGGGTGAAGAGACCCAGTACTTC.

This clonotype was seen many times. The genes are TRBV12-3 or TRBV12-4 and TRBJ1-1; tentative D call: TRBD1 (6 bases). Trimming removed 5 bases from V and 1 base from J, with 14 bases in between. The CDR3 runs 15 residues. The CDR3 DNA follows: TGTGCCAGCAGTCCTTCGGACAGAAAGAACACTGAAGCTTTCTTT. Translation: CASSPSDRKNTEAFF.

This clonotype was detected ten times or more. The gene calls are TRBV7-9 and TRBJ2-5, with TRBD2 matching over 8 bases. The CDR3 consists of 14 residues. Germline CDR1 and CDR2: SEHNR and FQNEAQ (reference sequence). After removal of 5 bases from V and 4 bases from J, the junction contained 6 bases not matched to a gene. This CDR3 reads CASSPGGAGETQYF. Here the CDR3 DNA reads TGTGCCAGCAGCCCCGGGGGGGCCGGAGAGACCCAGTACTTC. The full variable domain, rest sourced from reference TRBV7-9 and TRBJ2-5, is DTGVSQNPRHKITKRGQNVTFRCDPISEHNRLYWYRQTLGQGPEFLTYFQNEAQLEKSRLLSDRFSAERPKGSFSTLEIQRTEQGDSAMYLCASSPGGAGETQYFGPGTRLLVL.

The rearrangement links TRBV19 to TRBJ1-1, with 7 positions matching TRBD1. V gave up 5 bases and J gave up 7 bases; unmatched junction bases: 13. CDR1 LNHDA and CDR2 SQIVND come from the germline V gene (reference sequence). The CDR3 is 15 residues long. This chain's CDR3 is CASSPLGQGEVEAFF. CDR3 DNA sequence: TGTGCCAGTAGTCCCTTGGGGCAGGGGGAAGTTGAAGCTTTCTTT.

This clonotype was detected many times. The rearrangement links TRBV28 to TRBJ1-3; D is undetermined. This CDR3 region has 15 residues. The V and J ends lost 6 bases and 0 bases respectively, with 12 bases between them. Per the germline V gene, CDR1 is MDHEN and CDR2 is SYDVKM. This CDR3 reads CASRPDIFSGNTIYF. The CDR3 DNA reads as TGTGCCAGCAGGCCAGACATATTCTCTGGAAACACCATATATTTT.

There are many counts of this clonotype. The V gene is TRBV6-1, the J gene TRBJ2-5; 8 bases are a match to TRBD1. The CDR3 consists of 15 residues. Trimming took 1 base from V and 4 from J; bases not matched to a gene: 5. Germline V gives CDR1 MNHNS, CDR2 SASEGT. The CDR3 is CASSEGQGLGETQYF. The CDR3, as DNA: TGTGCCAGCAGTGAAGGACAGGGGCTTGGAGAGACCCAGTACTTC.

This clonotype came up many times. This sequence joins TRBV3-1 and TRBJ2-2, with 9 nucleotides matching TRBD2. V lost 0 bases and J lost 5; bases outside the gene matches: 7. The germline CDR1 and CDR2 sequences are LGHDT and YNNKEL (reference sequence). The CDR3 totals 17 residues. This CDR3 is CASSQEASGVLTGELFF. The CDR3 DNA reads TGTGCCAGCAGCCAAGAGGCTAGCGGGGTTCTTACCGGGGAGCTGTTTTTT.

The table lists this clonotype with many counts. The J gene is TRBJ2-7, the V gene TRBV5-1; TRBD1 is a possible D gene (6 bases). The germline gives CDR1 SGHRS, CDR2 YFSETQ. CDR3 length: 13 residues. The V and J ends lost 5 bases and 1 base respectively, with 10 bases between them. CDR3 protein: CASRVDRSYEQYF. The CDR3 nucleotides read TGCGCCAGCAGAGTGGACAGATCCTACGAGCAGTACTTC. Drawing the rest from reference TRBV5-1 and TRBJ2-7, the complete variable domain is KAGVTQTPRYLIKTRGQQVTLSCSPISGHRSVSWYQQTPGQGLQFLFEYFSETQRNKGNFPGRFSGRQFSNSRSEMNVSTLELGDSALYLCASRVDRSYEQYFGPGTRLTVT.

This sequence joins TRBV27 and TRBJ1-2, with D perhaps TRBD1 (5 bases). Germline V lookup: CDR1 MNHEY, CDR2 SMNVEV (reference sequence). Between the trimmed V and J ends, which lost 9 bases and 8 bases, there was a span of 16 bases. The CDR3 loop spans 12 amino acids. The CDR3 sequence is CARGGGPHGYTF. CDR3 bases: TGTGCCAGGGGGGGGGGACCCCACGGCTACACCTTC.

This clonotype was detected ten times or more. V and J are TRBV18 and TRBJ1-2, with a weak D call TRBD1 (5 bases). V was clipped by 2 bases and J by 4 bases, with 14 bases between them. The CDR3 has 15 amino acids. Germline V gene data show CDR1 as KGHSH and CDR2 as LQKENI. CDR3 bases: TGTGCCAGCTCACCAGGGGCACAATGGGGCTATGGCTACACCTTC. Its protein is CASSPGAQWGYGYTF.

This clonotype was recorded at least ten times. This rearrangement joins TRBV28 to TRBJ1-2; D unresolved. Germline-derived CDR1 and CDR2 are MDHEN and SYDVKM. The V gene lost 6 bases and the J gene lost 3 bases, with 20 bases spanning the gap. There are 16 residues in the CDR3. The CDR3 DNA sequence: TGTGCCAGCAGGCGTAGCCAGAGTTCTGCGGACTATGGCTACACCTTC. It specifies CASRRSQSSADYGYTF.

At least ten counts were recorded for this clonotype. V is TRBV2 and J is TRBJ1-5, with a weak D call TRBD1 (5 bases). Deletions cut 2 bases from V and 6 bases from J, with 11 bases between. CDR3 size: 14 residues. CDR1 and CDR2 (germline): SNHLY, FYNNEI. This chain's CDR3 is CASSERGEIQPQHF. The CDR3 DNA reads as TGTGCCAGCAGTGAAAGAGGGGAGATTCAGCCCCAGCATTTT.